These 17 T cell receptor beta chains share one sample of origin, sequenced in a study of cytomegalovirus exposure and HLA in healthy donors. The PCR contained 60 Vbeta and 13 Jbeta primers. The method was immunoSEQ multiplex PCR; TCRdb's version includes in-frame clones alone and lacks a portion of them. Of under 200,000 clones in the sample, roughly 78% were seen once. Sequencing was done on a sample of PBMCs. The receptors come from a woman aged 40 to 50 in good health and CMV-seronegative.

This chain connects TRBV7-2 to TRBJ2-5; 9 bases match TRBD1. J gave up 4 bases and V 4 bases, and 7 bases lay outside the gene matches. Germline V lookup: CDR1 SGHTA, CDR2 FQGNSA. The CDR3 runs 15 residues. The CDR3 loop is CASSSDRGSAETQYF. The CDR3 bases are TGTGCCAGCAGCTCGGACAGGGGATCGGCAGAGACCCAGTACTTC. The variable domain in full, with the rest retrieved from reference TRBV7-2 and TRBJ2-5, is GAGVSQSPSNKVTEKGKDVELRCDPISGHTALYWYRQSLGQGLEFLIYFQGNSAPDKSGLPSDRFSAERTGGSVSTLTIQRTQQEDSAVYLCASSSDRGSAETQYFGPGTRLLVL.

V is TRBV7-2 and J is TRBJ2-3; possibly TRBD2 for D (5 bases). V was clipped by 8 bases and J by 0 bases, with 21 bases between them. CDR1 and CDR2 from the germline V gene are SGHTA and FQGNSA. The CDR3 has 17 amino acids. Here the CDR3 DNA reads TGTGCCAGCTCTCCGTTCGGCGGGCATTCTAGCACAGATACGCAGTATTTT. As protein: CASSPFGGHSSTDTQYF.

The J gene is TRBJ1-4, the V gene TRBV30; 7 nucleotides line up with TRBD1. Unmatched junction bases numbered 12, after V lost 5 bases and J lost 6 bases. Germline V gene sequence: CDR1 GTSNPN, CDR2 SVGIG (reference sequence). This CDR3 comprises 15 residues. The CDR3 loop is CAWGILTGWDEKLFF. The CDR3 DNA sequence: TGTGCCTGGGGGATACTGACAGGGTGGGATGAAAAACTGTTTTTT. Using reference TRBV30 and TRBJ1-4 for the parts outside the CDR3, the full variable domain is SQTIHQWPATLVQPVGSPLSLECTVEGTSNPNLYWYRQAAGRGLQLLFYSVGIGQISSEVPQNLSASRPQDRQFILSSKKLLLSDSGFYLCAWGILTGWDEKLFFGSGTQLSVL.

The rearrangement uses TRBV5-4 and TRBJ2-2; TRBD2 aligns across 14 bases. Germline lookup yields CDR1 SGHNT and CDR2 YYREEE (reference sequence). The CDR3 sequence is 16 residues long. V was pared by 4 bases and J by 5 bases, with 4 bases of the junction left unmatched. The CDR3 region is CASSIGLAGGTGELFF. CDR3 DNA sequence: TGTGCCAGCAGCATTGGACTAGCGGGAGGTACCGGGGAGCTGTTTTTT.

This chain joins TRBV27 and TRBJ1-4; D ambiguous. The CDR3 extends over 16 amino acids. V lost 5 bases and J lost 0, with 13 bases in between. Germline loops: CDR1 MNHEY, CDR2 SMNVEV (reference sequence). The chain's CDR3 is CASSPSGSATNEKLFF. The CDR3 DNA reads as TGTGCCAGCAGTCCCTCCGGTTCTGCAACTAATGAAAAACTGTTTTTT.

This clone was seen a handful of times. This chain uses TRBV5-1 with TRBJ1-1; D not certain. V was shortened by 0 bases and J by 4 bases, with 7 bases between the two germline ends. The CDR3 runs 13 residues. The germline V gene encodes CDR1 SGHRS and CDR2 YFSETQ. CDR3 loop: CASSLVSVTEAFF. DNA of the CDR3: TGCGCCAGCAGCTTGGTTTCGGTCACTGAAGCTTTCTTT.

The genes are TRBV9 and TRBJ2-1; D perhaps matches TRBD2 (5 bases). The CDR3 runs 13 residues. Trimming removed 2 bases from V and 8 bases from J, with 11 bases in between. CDR1 and CDR2 from the germline V gene are SGDLS and YYNGEE. CDR3 in DNA: TGTGCCAGCAGCGTCGGACTCATGGATGAGCAGTTCTTC. Translated, it gives CASSVGLMDEQFF.

The CDR3 reads CASSLGPGSYEQYF. The CDR3, as DNA: TGTGCCAGCAGCTTAGGACCAGGGTCGTACGAGCAGTACTTC. The J gene is TRBJ2-7, the V gene TRBV11-3; the D gene is possibly TRBD1 (5 bases). The CDR3 is made up of 14 amino acids. V lost 1 base, J lost 4 bases, and 11 bases lay in between. From germline, CDR1 is SGHNT and CDR2 YENEEA.

This clone was observed once. The CDR3 spells CASSSNGDYEQYF. CDR3 bases: TGTGCCAGCAGTTCGAATGGAGACTACGAGCAGTACTTC. This chain links TRBV27 with TRBJ2-5, with D uncertain. The end of the DNA fits TRBJ2-7 better, so the J call may be wrong. Germline CDR1 MNHEY, CDR2 SMNVEV (reference sequence). The CDR3 length is 13 residues.

With regard to this clone: Within the sample, other DNA sequences also encode this same CDR3. This chain links TRBV4-3 with TRBJ1-2, with a possible D match to TRBD1 (5 bases). Germline-derived CDR1 and CDR2 are LGHNA and YSLEER. Between the trimmed V and J ends, which lost 0 bases and 3 bases, there was a span of 8 bases. CDR3 size: 14 residues. CDR3 sequence reads: CASSQESRDYGYTF. The CDR3 nucleotides read TGCGCCAGCAGCCAAGAGAGCAGGGACTATGGCTACACCTTC.

This chain joins TRBV6-4 and TRBJ1-2, with a tentative D call TRBD1 (5 bases). Germline CDR1 is MRHNA and CDR2 is SNTAGT. The V gene lost 3 bases and the J gene lost 4 bases, with 15 bases spanning the gap. CDR3 length equals 15 residues. The CDR3 sequence: CASSEGGGSVYGYTF. The CDR3 bases are TGTGCCAGCAGTGAGGGGGGGGGTTCAGTCTATGGCTACACCTTC.

The rearrangement joins TRBV6-5 to TRBJ2-7; D is possibly TRBD2 (6 bases). Germline V gene data show CDR1 as MNHEY and CDR2 as SVGAGI. The CDR3 loop spans 15 amino acids. V was clipped by 0 bases and J by 4 bases, with 13 bases between them. CDR3 amino acids: CASSYSKAGVYEQYF. The DNA of the CDR3 is TGTGCCAGCAGTTACTCGAAAGCGGGCGTGTACGAGCAGTACTTC.

The chain uses TRBV6-6 and TRBJ2-2; 8 bases map to TRBD1. From germline, CDR1 is MNHNY and CDR2 SVGAGI (reference sequence). The CDR3 contains 16 residues. J lost 4 bases, V lost 4 bases, and 8 bases had no gene match. As DNA, the CDR3 is TGTGCCAGCAGTTCCCCGGACAGGGAGATCACCGGGGAGCTGTTTTTT. It specifies CASSSPDREITGELFF.

This clone was observed a handful of times. J is TRBJ1-2 and V is TRBV30; D is perhaps TRBD1 (6 bases). Between the trimmed V and J ends, which lost 6 bases and 6 bases, there was a span of 14 bases. This CDR3 region has 12 residues. The germline V gene has CDR1 GTSNPN and CDR2 SVGIG (reference sequence). The CDR3 DNA is TGTGCCTGTGACAGGCCTCGGGATGGCTACACCTTC. Its translation is CACDRPRDGYTF.

This sequence joins TRBV4-2 and TRBJ2-3, with 9 bases aligning to TRBD1. The CDR3 totals 16 residues. The germline V gene has CDR1 LGHNA and CDR2 YNFKEQ. V shed 4 bases, J shed 1 base, and the junction held 6 bases outside the gene matches. The CDR3 region is CASSPTGQGGTDTQYF. The CDR3 DNA is TGTGCCAGCAGCCCTACGGGACAGGGAGGCACAGATACGCAGTATTTT.

The chain combines TRBV27 with TRBJ1-4; tentative D call: TRBD1 (6 bases). V lost 6 bases and J 1 base, leaving 9 bases between the germline ends. Per the germline V gene, CDR1 is MNHEY and CDR2 is SMNVEV (reference sequence). The CDR3 is 14 residues long. The CDR3 here is CASSSGVTNEKLFF. CDR3 sequence (DNA): TGTGCCAGCAGCTCAGGGGTAACTAATGAAAAACTGTTTTTT.

V and J are TRBV5-1 and TRBJ2-2, with D perhaps TRBD2 (7 bases). CDR3 length: 17 amino acids. The germline CDR1 and CDR2 sequences are SGHRS and YFSETQ. V was cut by 0 bases and J by 1 base, with 13 bases left in between. CDR3 DNA: TGCGCCAGCAGCTTGGCCTGGGGGGGCTGGAACACCGGGGAGCTGTTTTTT. This translates into CASSLAWGGWNTGELFF.